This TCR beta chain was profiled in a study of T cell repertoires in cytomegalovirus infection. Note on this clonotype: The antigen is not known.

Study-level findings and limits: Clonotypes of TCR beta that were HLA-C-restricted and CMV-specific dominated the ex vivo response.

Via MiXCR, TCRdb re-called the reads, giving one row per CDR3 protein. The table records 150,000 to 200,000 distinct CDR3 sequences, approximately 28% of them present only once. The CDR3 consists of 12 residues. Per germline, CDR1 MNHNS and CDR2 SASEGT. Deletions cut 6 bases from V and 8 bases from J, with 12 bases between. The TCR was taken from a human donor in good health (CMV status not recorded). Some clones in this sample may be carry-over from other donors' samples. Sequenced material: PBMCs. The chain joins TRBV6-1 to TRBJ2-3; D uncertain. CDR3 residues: CASSPWEGTQYF. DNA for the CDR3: TGTGCCAGCAGCCCGTGGGAAGGTACGCAGTATTTT.